This entry lists 20 T cell receptor beta chains sequenced from one sample in a study of blood T cell repertoires in COVID-19. TCRdb keeps only in-frame clones here, not all; method: immunoSEQ multiplex PCR. Here the sample spans around 300,000 clones, approximately 88% being singletons. Source material: PBMCs or T cells enriched from blood (not recorded which). These receptors all come from a man aged 25-45 years who had recovered from COVID-19.

In its sample, this clone was seen once. V and J are TRBV29-1 and TRBJ1-4, with D perhaps TRBD1 (5 bases). With 5 bases removed from V and 5 bases from J, the gap between germline ends came to 9 bases. The CDR3 is made up of 12 amino acids. CDR1 and CDR2 from the germline V gene are SQVTM and ANQGSEA. CDR3 DNA: TGCAGCGTTCGGGACTGGAATGAAAAACTGTTTTTT. This gives the protein CSVRDWNEKLFF.

The chain joins TRBV6-2 or TRBV6-3 to TRBJ2-1; no reliable D call. CDR1 is MNHEY and CDR2 is SVGEGT in the germline V gene. The V end was cut by 6 bases, the J end by 0 bases, with 12 bases between. The CDR3 consists of 15 residues. The CDR3 DNA sequence: TGTGCCAGCAGCCCAGCTAGAAGCTCCTACAATGAGCAGTTCTTC. Translation gives CASSPARSSYNEQFF.

The chain carries TRBV5-1 and TRBJ1-1; 8 nucleotides match TRBD1. Losses at the gene ends were 4 bases for V and 9 bases for J; bases not matched to a gene: 5. CDR3 length equals 12 residues. Per germline, CDR1 SGHRS and CDR2 YFSETQ. The CDR3 bases are TGCGCCAGCAGCCCAGGGACAGGTAAAGCTTTCTTT. The encoded protein is CASSPGTGKAFF.

V and J are TRBV3-1 (or the pseudogene TRBV3-2) and TRBJ1-1, with D hard to call. Deletions cut 1 base from V and 10 bases from J, with 10 bases between. Germline CDR1 reads LGHDT; CDR2 reads YNNKEL (reference sequence). This CDR3 is built from 12 residues. The CDR3 loop is CASSQGRGLAFF. The CDR3 DNA reads as TGTGCCAGCAGCCAAGGACGGGGATTAGCTTTCTTT.

The genes are TRBV11-2 and TRBJ1-1, with D perhaps TRBD1 (6 bases). Germline V gene data show CDR1 as SGHAT and CDR2 as FQNNGV. CDR3 length equals 12 residues. The germline V and J ends were trimmed by 8 bases and 4 bases, with 11 bases remaining between them. DNA for the CDR3: TGTGCCAGCGGACAGCCGGTCACTGAAGCTTTCTTT. This translates into CASGQPVTEAFF.

This clone was detected only a few times. The chain has TRBV7-3 and TRBJ1-1; 7 positions agree with TRBD1. CDR3 length: 13 residues. J gave up 4 bases and V 5 bases, and 4 bases lay outside the gene matches. Germline assignment: CDR1 SGHTA and CDR2 FQGTGA. In nucleotides, the CDR3 is TGTGCCAGCAGCCGGACAGGTGGCACTGAAGCTTTCTTT. This encodes CASSRTGGTEAFF. The entire variable domain, with the rest obtained from reference TRBV7-3 and TRBJ1-1, is as follows: GAGVSQTPSNKVTEKGKYVELRCDPISGHTALYWYRQSLGQGPEFLIYFQGTGAADDSGLPNDRFFAVRPEGSVSTLKIQRTERGDSAVYLCASSRTGGTEAFFGQGTRLTVV.

V and J are TRBV24-1 and TRBJ1-5; TRBD1 is a possible D gene (5 bases). Germline-derived CDR1 and CDR2 are KGHDR and SFDVKD. The CDR3 covers 13 residues. V lost 5 bases, J lost 7 bases, and 11 bases lay in between. The CDR3 sequence is CATSVGDEQPQHF. CDR3 nucleotide sequence: TGTGCCACCAGTGTAGGGGATGAGCAGCCCCAGCATTTT.

The chain combines TRBV7-9 with TRBJ1-5; tentatively, D is TRBD1 (5 bases). Germline V gives CDR1 SEHNR, CDR2 FQNEAQ (reference sequence). The CDR3 has 17 amino acids. V lost 3 bases and J 0 bases, leaving 15 bases between the germline ends. CDR3 DNA sequence: TGTGCCAGCAGCTTGGGAACCGGGACTGATAGCAATCAGCCCCAGCATTTT. Its translation: CASSLGTGTDSNQPQHF. Full variable domain (remainder filled in from reference TRBV7-9 and TRBJ1-5): DTGVSQNPRHKITKRGQNVTFRCDPISEHNRLYWYRQTLGQGPEFLTYFQNEAQLEKSRLLSDRFSAERPKGSFSTLEIQRTEQGDSAMYLCASSLGTGTDSNQPQHFGDGTRLSIL.

This chain connects TRBV12-3 or TRBV12-4 to TRBJ2-1, with a possible D match to TRBD1 (5 bases). The germline V and J ends were trimmed by 3 bases and 10 bases, with 13 bases remaining between them. The CDR3 is 13 amino acids. The DNA for the CDR3 is TGTGCCAGCAGTTTTCTGGTAGGGGTGGAGCAGTTCTTC. Its protein is CASSFLVGVEQFF.

The chain has TRBV18 and TRBJ1-2; perhaps TRBD1 as D (5 bases). V gave up 3 bases and J gave up 2 bases, with 13 bases separating them. The CDR3 runs to 15 residues. Germline-derived CDR1 and CDR2 are KGHSH and LQKENI. CDR3 protein: CASSPPGKFNYGYTF. The CDR3 DNA is TGTGCCAGCTCACCCCCAGGGAAGTTCAACTATGGCTACACCTTC.

The chain employs TRBV28 and TRBJ2-5; 7 positions agree with TRBD1. Germline CDR1 is MDHEN and CDR2 is SYDVKM. The J segment lost 2 bases and the V segment lost 6 bases, leaving 3 bases of the junction unmatched. This CDR3 region has 13 residues. The CDR3 loop is CASSGTAQETQYF. CDR3 in DNA: TGTGCCAGCAGCGGGACAGCTCAAGAGACCCAGTACTTC.

The chain couples TRBV11-2 to TRBJ1-1, with 8 bases matching TRBD1. This CDR3 has 16 residues. Germline assignment: CDR1 SGHAT and CDR2 FQNNGV. V shed 4 bases and J 5 bases; nucleotides not matched to a gene: 12. The CDR3 region is CASSSLDRGSQTEAFF. CDR3 nucleotide sequence: TGTGCCAGCAGCTCCCTTGACAGGGGCTCTCAAACTGAAGCTTTCTTT.

The rearrangement uses TRBV14 and TRBJ1-2; 7 bases map to TRBD1. V lost 2 bases to trimming and J lost 4 bases; unmatched junction nucleotides: 4. This CDR3 is 14 amino acids long. Germline loops: CDR1 SGHDN, CDR2 FVKESK. The CDR3 DNA sequence: TGTGCCAGCAGCCAACGGGACAGTGCCTATGGCTACACCTTC. Its translation: CASSQRDSAYGYTF.

The chain couples TRBV14 to TRBJ1-4; weak D call: TRBD1 (6 bases). CDR3 length: 15 residues. Germline CDR1 is SGHDN and CDR2 is FVKESK. Trimming removed 1 base at V and 7 bases at J, with 13 bases between. The CDR3 here is CASSQVSRGREKLFF. The CDR3 bases are TGTGCCAGCAGCCAAGTTTCCAGGGGCCGTGAAAAACTGTTTTTT.

V and J are TRBV30 and TRBJ2-1, with TRBD2 matching 9 bases. The germline gives CDR1 GTSNPN, CDR2 SVGIG (reference sequence). The CDR3 length is 15 residues. J was trimmed by 2 bases and V by 4 bases; bases with no gene match: 6. The DNA of the CDR3 is TGTGCCTGGAACAGCGGGGGGTTGCCCTACAATGAGCAGTTCTTC. Protein: CAWNSGGLPYNEQFF.

The chain combines TRBV5-5 with TRBJ2-7, with 7 bases identical to TRBD2. This CDR3 is built from 15 residues. V lost 4 bases to trimming and J lost 2 bases; unmatched junction nucleotides: 9. In germline, CDR1 is SGHKS, CDR2 YYEKEE (reference sequence). DNA for the CDR3: TGTGCCAGCAGCGCGCCCCAGCGGGGAACCTACGAGCAGTACTTC. Its translation: CASSAPQRGTYEQYF.

CDR3 sequence: CASSYRVNYGYTF. CDR3 nucleotide sequence: TGTGCCAGCAGTTACAGGGTAAACTATGGCTACACCTTC. The chain recombines TRBV12-3 or TRBV12-4 with TRBJ1-2; maybe TRBD1 (6 bases). Trimming removed 4 bases from V and 2 bases from J, with 8 bases in between. The CDR3 has 13 amino acids.

The CDR3 DNA reads TGTGCCAGCAGTGGAGGCCCGGGCCGTAATGAAAAACTGTTTTTT. It translates to CASSGGPGRNEKLFF. V and J are TRBV28 and TRBJ1-4; D is undetermined. The ends were cut back, 5 bases at V and 4 bases at J, with 14 bases in the middle. Germline V CDR1 and CDR2: MDHEN, SYDVKM. The CDR3 extends over 15 amino acids.

The V gene is TRBV15, the J gene TRBJ2-1, with TRBD1 matching over 7 bases. Unmatched junction bases numbered 2, after V lost 4 bases and J lost 5 bases. Germline V CDR1 and CDR2: LNHNV, YYDKDF (reference sequence). The CDR3 is 13 amino acids. The CDR3 is CATSTDRDNEQFF. CDR3 DNA: TGTGCCACCAGCACCGACAGGGACAATGAGCAGTTCTTC.

The V gene is TRBV2, the J gene TRBJ1-1; D may be TRBD1 (6 bases). This CDR3 has 13 amino acids. CDR1 is SNHLY and CDR2 is FYNNEI in the germline V gene. The V gene lost 8 bases and the J gene lost 0 bases, with 10 bases spanning the gap. The CDR3 sequence: CASGRGLNTEAFF. The CDR3 region has the DNA TGTGCCAGCGGCAGGGGATTGAACACTGAAGCTTTCTTT.